One and the same sample provided the 6 T cell receptor beta chains below, sequenced in a study of blood T cell repertoires in COVID-19. Here immunoSEQ multiplex PCR was the method, and the copy in TCRdb shows in-frame clones only, minus some. The table shows roughly 90,000 clones, with approximately 87% occurring only once. The material sequenced was peripheral blood. These TCRs come from a human donor with active COVID-19. The donor label of this sample is uncertain.

This clone was observed a handful of times. The chain couples TRBV14 to TRBJ2-7; 8 bases align to TRBD1. The CDR3 length is 15 residues. J was trimmed by 5 bases and V by 0 bases; bases with no gene match: 6. Germline CDR1 and CDR2: SGHDN and FVKESK. CDR3 in amino acids: CASSQDTQGADEQYF. The CDR3 coding sequence is TGTGCCAGCAGCCAAGATACCCAGGGGGCCGACGAGCAGTACTTC.

V usage is TRBV18 and J usage is TRBJ1-2; 9 bases match TRBD1. Germline CDR1 reads KGHSH; CDR2 reads LQKENI. This CDR3 region has 17 residues. V gave up 0 bases and J gave up 2 bases; unmatched junction bases: 7. The CDR3 DNA reads TGTGCCAGCTCACCACCAGGGACAGGGTACCTAAACTATGGCTACACCTTC. Translation: CASSPPGTGYLNYGYTF.

The rearrangement joins TRBV6-5 to TRBJ2-1; no clear D. This CDR3 is built from 13 residues. Per germline, CDR1 MNHEY and CDR2 SVGAGI. Trimming took off 7 bases at V and 4 bases at J, with 11 bases between the two ends. The CDR3 region has the DNA TGTGCCAGCACTGTAAACGGGTACAATGAGCAGTTCTTC. It translates to CASTVNGYNEQFF.

The rearrangement links TRBV4-3 to TRBJ1-1; D perhaps matches TRBD1 (5 bases). The CDR3 spans 17 residues. The germline V gene encodes CDR1 LGHNA and CDR2 YSLEER. Trimming pared 0 bases from V and 0 bases from J, leaving 14 bases between. This chain's CDR3 is CASSQDWATGVNTEAFF. In DNA, the CDR3 is TGCGCCAGCAGCCAAGATTGGGCCACAGGTGTGAACACTGAAGCTTTCTTT.

The chain has TRBV4-1 and TRBJ1-2; the D gene is possibly TRBD1 (6 bases). CDR3 length: 17 amino acids. Germline CDR1 is MGHRA and CDR2 is YSYEKL. Trimming took off 6 bases at V and 2 bases at J, with 22 bases between the two ends. The CDR3 DNA follows: TGCGCCAGCAGAAGCCGGGACGGATGGGGGGGCAACTATGGCTACACCTTC. It encodes CASRSRDGWGGNYGYTF.

The rearrangement joins TRBV5-4 to TRBJ1-1, with D uncertain. Germline CDR1 and CDR2: SGHNT and YYREEE (reference sequence). The CDR3 is made up of 11 amino acids. Trimming took off 6 bases at V and 6 bases at J, with 9 bases between the two ends. The CDR3 DNA reads as TGTGCCAGCACCCTCGGGGCTGAAGCTTTCTTT. Translated: CASTLGAEAFF.